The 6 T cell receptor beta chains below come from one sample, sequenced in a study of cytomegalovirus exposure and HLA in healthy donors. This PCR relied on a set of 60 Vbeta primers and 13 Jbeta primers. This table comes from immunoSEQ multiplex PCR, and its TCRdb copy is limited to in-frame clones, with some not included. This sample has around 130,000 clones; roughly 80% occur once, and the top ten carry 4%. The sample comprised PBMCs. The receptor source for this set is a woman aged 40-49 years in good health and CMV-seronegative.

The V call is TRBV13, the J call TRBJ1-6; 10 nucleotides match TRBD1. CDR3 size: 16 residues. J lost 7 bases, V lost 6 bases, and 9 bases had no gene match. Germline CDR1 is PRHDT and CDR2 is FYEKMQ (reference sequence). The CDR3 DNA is TGTGCCAGCAGTTCCCGGGACAGGGGACCCAATTCACCCCTCCACTTT. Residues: CASSSRDRGPNSPLHF.

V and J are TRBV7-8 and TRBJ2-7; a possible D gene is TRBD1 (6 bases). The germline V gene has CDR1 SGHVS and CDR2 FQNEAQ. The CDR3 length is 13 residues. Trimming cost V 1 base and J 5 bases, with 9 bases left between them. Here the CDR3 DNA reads TGTGCCAGCAGCTTAGGGGGGCAGGACGAGCAGTACTTC. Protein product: CASSLGGQDEQYF.

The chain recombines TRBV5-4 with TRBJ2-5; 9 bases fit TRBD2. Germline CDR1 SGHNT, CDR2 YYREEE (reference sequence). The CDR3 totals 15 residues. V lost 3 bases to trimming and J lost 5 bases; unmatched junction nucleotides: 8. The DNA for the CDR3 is TGTGCCAGCAGCTCAAGCGGGGGGCCCGGGGAGACCCAGTACTTC. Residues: CASSSSGGPGETQYF.

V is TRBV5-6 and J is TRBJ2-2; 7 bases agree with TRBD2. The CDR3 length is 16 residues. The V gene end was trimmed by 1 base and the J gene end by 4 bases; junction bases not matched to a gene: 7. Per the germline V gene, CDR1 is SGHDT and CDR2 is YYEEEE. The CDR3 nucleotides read TGTGCCAGCAGCTTGTCGGCGCGGGGGATCACCGGGGAGCTGTTTTTT. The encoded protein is CASSLSARGITGELFF.

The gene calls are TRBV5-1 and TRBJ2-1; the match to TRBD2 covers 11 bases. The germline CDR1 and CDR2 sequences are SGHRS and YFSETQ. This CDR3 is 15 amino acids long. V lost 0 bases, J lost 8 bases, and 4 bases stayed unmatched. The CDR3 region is CASSLGLAGIDEQFF. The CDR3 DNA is TGCGCCAGCAGCTTGGGACTAGCGGGGATCGATGAGCAGTTCTTC.

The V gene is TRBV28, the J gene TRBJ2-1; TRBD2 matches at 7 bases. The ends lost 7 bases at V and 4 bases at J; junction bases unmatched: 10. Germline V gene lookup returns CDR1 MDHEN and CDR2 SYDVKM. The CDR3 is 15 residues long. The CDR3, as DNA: TGTGCCAGCAATGGGAGGACTAGGAGGTACAATGAGCAGTTCTTC. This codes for CASNGRTRRYNEQFF.